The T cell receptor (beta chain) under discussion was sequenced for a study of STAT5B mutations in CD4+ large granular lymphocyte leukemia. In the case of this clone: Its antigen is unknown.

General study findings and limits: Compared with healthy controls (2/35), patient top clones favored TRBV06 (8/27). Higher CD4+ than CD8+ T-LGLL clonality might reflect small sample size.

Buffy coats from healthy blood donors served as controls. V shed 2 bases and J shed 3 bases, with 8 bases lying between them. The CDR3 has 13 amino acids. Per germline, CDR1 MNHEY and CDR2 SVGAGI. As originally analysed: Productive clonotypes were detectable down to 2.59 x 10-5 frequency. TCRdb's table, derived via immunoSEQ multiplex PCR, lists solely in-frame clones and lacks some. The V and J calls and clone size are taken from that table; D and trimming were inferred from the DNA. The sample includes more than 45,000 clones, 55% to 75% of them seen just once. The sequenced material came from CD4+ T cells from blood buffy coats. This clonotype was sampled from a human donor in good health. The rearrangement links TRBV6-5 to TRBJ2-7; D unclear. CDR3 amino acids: CASSYGVFYEQYF. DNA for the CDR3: TGTGCCAGCAGTTACGGGGTTTTCTACGAGCAGTACTTC.